This T cell receptor beta chain was sequenced in a study of T cells in Graves' hyperthyroidism and ophthalmopathy. From RNA transcripts, TCR beta CDR3 regions were amplified. Carried out on the TCR CDR3, a first-round RT-PCR used the HTBI primer set. Each CDR3 protein is one row after TCRdb ran MiXCR on the multiplex PCR reads. The data hold fewer than 600,000 distinct CDR3 sequences, with approximately 15% observed a single time. The V segment lost 5 bases and the J segment 1 base; nucleotides outside the gene matches: 6. Germline CDR1 and CDR2: ENHRY and SYGVKD. CDR3 length equals 17 residues. This clonotype was seen ten or more times.

The genes are TRBV10-3 and TRBJ2-3, with 13 bases identical to TRBD2. Material: blood. This TCR was sampled from a woman aged 18-29 years with Graves' hyperthyroidism. The CDR3 nucleotides read TGTGCCATCAGTCCCGGGACTAGCGGGATTCGCACAGATACGCAGTATTTT. Amino acids: CAISPGTSGIRTDTQYF.